This T cell receptor (beta chain) was captured by sequencing in a study of synovial regulatory T cells in juvenile arthritis. General study findings and limits: Inflammation-associated Treg cells in blood had less TCR diversity than the remaining blood Treg cells.

The data were produced by immunoSEQ multiplex PCR, yet TCRdb's version contains in-frame clones alone and is incomplete. The sample totals about 10,000 clones. On this clone itself: Its antigen is unknown.

CDR3 length equals 13 residues. No DNA sequence is on record. Germline V CDR1 and CDR2: MNHEY, SVGAGI. Input material: Treg cells from blood. The sample's subset: remaining (HLA-DR-negative) circulating blood Treg cells. The V call is TRBV6-5, the J call TRBJ1-1. This clonotype originated in a donor aged 2 to 35 with juvenile idiopathic arthritis. The CDR3 loop is CASSYRRQTEAFF.